The 16 T cell receptor beta chains given below trace back to one sample, sequenced in a study of shared clonotypes between healthy human individuals. Measured with immunoSEQ multiplex PCR; TCRdb has only the in-frame clones, and not every one. Among 450,000 to 500,000 clones listed, approximately 80% were seen once. Sequencing used PBMCs. These receptors all come from a middle-aged woman in good health. Some clones in this sample may be carry-over from other donors' samples.

J is TRBJ2-7 and V is TRBV28, with 8 positions matching TRBD2. The germline V gene has CDR1 MDHEN and CDR2 SYDVKM. The CDR3 is 14 amino acids. V lost 8 bases and J lost 3; bases outside the gene matches: 9. CDR3 protein: CASQTGTRVYEQYF. For the CDR3, the DNA is TGTGCCAGCCAGACCGGGACTAGGGTCTACGAGCAGTACTTC.

This rearrangement joins TRBV5-1 to TRBJ1-4; 7 nucleotides agree with TRBD1. The germline gives CDR1 SGHRS, CDR2 YFSETQ. The J segment lost 8 bases and the V segment lost 6 bases, leaving 7 bases of the junction unmatched. The CDR3 contains 13 residues. The chain's CDR3 is CASTGTVGEKLFF. DNA for the CDR3: TGCGCCAGCACCGGGACAGTAGGAGAAAAACTGTTTTTT.

This chain links TRBV2 with TRBJ1-5; 10 positions agree with TRBD1. J gave up 4 bases and V 1 base, and 16 bases lay outside the gene matches. Germline CDR1 is SNHLY and CDR2 is FYNNEI. The CDR3 sequence is 20 residues long. For the CDR3, the DNA is TGTGCCAGCAGTGAAGGATATCGGGGACAGGGGCGCCGTACAAATCAGCCCCAGCATTTT. As protein: CASSEGYRGQGRRTNQPQHF.

This clone was counted once. This chain uses TRBV19 with TRBJ1-5; tentatively, D is TRBD1 (5 bases). The length of the CDR3 is 14 residues. Trimming took 6 bases from V and 5 from J, leaving 14 bases between them. CDR1 and CDR2 from the germline V gene are LNHDA and SQIVND (reference sequence). The CDR3: CASRIWGSYQPQHF. In DNA form, the CDR3 reads TGTGCCAGTAGAATCTGGGGGAGTTATCAGCCCCAGCATTTT.

The DNA for the CDR3 is TGTGCCAGCAGCCTATCTAGCGGGAGGGCCCAAGAGACCCAGTACTTC. Residues: CASSLSSGRAQETQYF. The chain recombines TRBV5-4 with TRBJ2-5; 12 bases match TRBD2. Germline-derived CDR1 and CDR2 are SGHNT and YYREEE (reference sequence). The V segment lost 4 bases and the J segment 1 base; nucleotides outside the gene matches: 5. This CDR3 spans 16 amino acids.

The rearrangement uses TRBV18 and TRBJ2-1; 10 nucleotides agree with TRBD2. CDR3 length equals 17 residues. Germline-derived CDR1 and CDR2 are KGHSH and LQKENI. The ends lost 0 bases at V and 8 bases at J; junction bases unmatched: 10. The CDR3 here is CASSPPGRLAGEHEQFF. In DNA, the CDR3 is TGTGCCAGCTCACCACCGGGGAGGCTAGCGGGAGAGCATGAGCAGTTCTTC.

The chain uses TRBV10-3 and TRBJ2-5; D perhaps matches TRBD2 (5 bases). There are 16 residues in the CDR3. The germline V gene has CDR1 ENHRY and CDR2 SYGVKD. The V and J ends lost 0 bases and 2 bases respectively, with 13 bases between them. The CDR3: CAISESEAGGQETQYF. CDR3 nucleotide sequence: TGTGCCATCAGTGAGTCCGAAGCAGGAGGTCAAGAGACCCAGTACTTC.

Points on this clone: A much larger clone differs by one base, so this may be a read error. This rearrangement joins TRBV7-3 to TRBJ2-1, with 10 bases identical to TRBD2. The CDR3 runs 15 residues. Trimming took 2 bases from V and 2 from J; bases not matched to a gene: 0. The germline gives CDR1 SGHTA, CDR2 FQGTGA. CDR3 protein: CASSLLAGAYNEQFF. DNA for the CDR3: TGTGCCAGCAGCTTACTAGCGGGAGCCTACAATGAGCAGTTCTTC.

The chain has TRBV5-1 and TRBJ2-5; 8 bases fit TRBD1. CDR3 length: 14 residues. Looked up from germline, CDR1 is SGHRS and CDR2 is YFSETQ. Germline trimming cut 4 bases from V and 5 bases from J; bases unmatched to any gene: 7. Written as DNA, the CDR3 is TGCGCCAGCAGCCCGCAGGGGGCGCGGGAGACCCAGTACTTC. It translates to CASSPQGARETQYF.

This clone has just one count. The rearrangement links TRBV5-1 to TRBJ1-3; a possible D gene is TRBD1 (5 bases). This CDR3 is built from 18 residues. Germline lookup yields CDR1 SGHRS and CDR2 YFSETQ. The V end lost 0 bases, the J end lost 2 bases, and 18 bases lay between the germline ends. The CDR3 DNA follows: TGCGCCAGCAGCTTGGACCCGGGGGGGACGGTAACTGGAAACACCATATATTTT. Translated: CASSLDPGGTVTGNTIYF. The full variable domain, its missing parts supplied by reference TRBV5-1 and TRBJ1-3, is KAGVTQTPRYLIKTRGQQVTLSCSPISGHRSVSWYQQTPGQGLQFLFEYFSETQRNKGNFPGRFSGRQFSNSRSEMNVSTLELGDSALYLCASSLDPGGTVTGNTIYFGEGSWLTVV.

V and J are TRBV21-1 and TRBJ2-1; no check of the table's D call, TRBD2, against the DNA was made. TRBV21-1 is shown as a pseudogene. This CDR3 comprises 16 residues. In nucleotides, the CDR3 is TGTGCCAGCAGCCCTCCCTGCGGCGGGACCGACAATGAGCAGTTCTTC. Protein: CASSPPCGGTDNEQFF.

This rearrangement joins TRBV2 to TRBJ1-2; TRBD1 might be the D (6 bases). CDR1 is SNHLY and CDR2 is FYNNEI in the germline V gene. Trimming pared 7 bases from V and 0 bases from J, leaving 12 bases between. This CDR3 is 14 amino acids long. This chain's CDR3 is CASTPGQTNYGYTF. The CDR3 DNA follows: TGTGCCAGCACTCCGGGACAAACTAACTATGGCTACACCTTC. The whole variable domain, remainder taken from reference TRBV2 and TRBJ1-2, is EPEVTQTPSHQVTQMGQEVILRCVPISNHLYFYWYRQILGQKVEFLVSFYNNEISEKSEIFDDQFSVERPDGSNFTLKIRSTKLEDSAMYFCASTPGQTNYGYTFGSGTRLTVV.

V gene TRBV6-5 combines with J gene TRBJ2-7; perhaps TRBD2 as D (5 bases). Germline V gene lookup returns CDR1 MNHEY and CDR2 SVGAGI. The CDR3 contains 13 residues. Trimming left V 5 bases short and J 0 bases short, with 8 bases between. This CDR3 is CASSRGSSYEQYF. Here the CDR3 DNA reads TGTGCCAGCAGTCGAGGGAGCTCCTACGAGCAGTACTTC.

The chain has TRBV27 and TRBJ1-2; D remains ambiguous. The CDR3 contains 17 residues. The V end lost 3 bases, the J end lost 4 bases, and 21 bases lay between the germline ends. Germline loops: CDR1 MNHEY, CDR2 SMNVEV (reference sequence). CDR3 sequence reads: CASSFLSRRGLVYGYTF. The CDR3 DNA reads as TGTGCCAGCAGTTTTCTTTCTCGGCGAGGGTTGGTCTATGGCTACACCTTC.

V usage is TRBV4-1 and J usage is TRBJ2-7; weak D call: TRBD1 (6 bases). The CDR3 is made up of 14 amino acids. Trimming stripped 3 bases from V and 2 bases from J, with 11 bases between. Germline V gene lookup returns CDR1 MGHRA and CDR2 YSYEKL. The CDR3 DNA reads TGCGCCAGCAGCCAGGACAGCTATACCTACGAGCAGTACTTC. Encoded protein: CASSQDSYTYEQYF.

The chain links TRBV7-8 to TRBJ2-3; 13 bases fit TRBD2. The germline V gene encodes CDR1 SGHVS and CDR2 FQNEAQ. The CDR3 is made up of 16 amino acids. V dropped 5 bases and J dropped 4; count of bases not matched to a gene: 6. The CDR3 coding sequence is TGTGCCAGCAGCCGGAAGACTAGCGGGAGGTCAGATACGCAGTATTTT. Its translation: CASSRKTSGRSDTQYF.